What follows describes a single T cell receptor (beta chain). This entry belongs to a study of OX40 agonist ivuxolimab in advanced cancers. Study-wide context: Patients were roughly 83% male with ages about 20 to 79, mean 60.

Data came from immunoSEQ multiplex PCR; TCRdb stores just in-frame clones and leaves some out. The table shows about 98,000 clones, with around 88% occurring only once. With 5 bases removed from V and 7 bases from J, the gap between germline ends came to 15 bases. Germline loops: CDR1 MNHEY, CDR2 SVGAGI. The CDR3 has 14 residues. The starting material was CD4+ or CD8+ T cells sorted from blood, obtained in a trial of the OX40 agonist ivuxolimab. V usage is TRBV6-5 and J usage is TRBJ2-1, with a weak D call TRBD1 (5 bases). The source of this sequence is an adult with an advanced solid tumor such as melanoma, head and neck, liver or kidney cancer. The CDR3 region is CASSSPRVGNEQFF. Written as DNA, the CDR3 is TGTGCCAGCAGTAGCCCCAGGGTGGGAAATGAGCAGTTCTTC.